Following are 31 T cell receptor beta chains from one sample sequenced in a study of vaccination effects on CD4 cells after COVID-19. Repertoires were generated with immunoSEQ multiplex PCR, while TCRdb's copy carries only in-frame clones and drops some. This sample carries about 25,000 clones, under 80% of them seen once, and the ten largest clones take roughly a quarter. Before sequencing, viral peptide pools were used by the ViraFEST assay to expand antigen-specific CD4+ T cells. The authors isolated CD4+ T cells after approximately 9 days of culture. Participants got two doses of BNT162b2 or mRNA-1273 vaccine. For these TCRs, the target antigens are not known. The specimen was CD4+ T cells from PBMCs cultured with HCoV-NL63 spike peptides, collected after COVID-19 vaccination. Source of these receptors: a human donor who received a COVID-19 vaccine.

The gene calls are TRBV5-1 and TRBJ2-2; D tentatively reads TRBD1 or TRBD2 (5 bases each). The CDR3 is 18 amino acids. Between the trimmed V and J ends, which lost 0 bases and 0 bases, there was a span of 15 bases. Germline CDR1 and CDR2: SGHRS and YFSETQ. This chain's CDR3 is CASSLVPGTFPNTGELFF. CDR3 sequence (DNA): TGCGCCAGCAGCTTGGTGCCAGGGACCTTTCCGAACACCGGGGAGCTGTTTTTT.

The CDR3: CAWSVVLGGEQYF. CDR3 bases: TGTGCCTGGAGTGTAGTATTAGGGGGCGAGCAGTACTTC. The chain uses TRBV30 and TRBJ2-7, with D perhaps matching TRBD1 (6 bases). The germline V gene encodes CDR1 GTSNPN and CDR2 SVGIG (reference sequence). V lost 0 bases to trimming and J lost 6 bases, with 12 bases between them. The CDR3 sequence is 13 residues long.

The genes are TRBV4-1 and TRBJ2-7; either TRBD1 or TRBD2 may supply D (11 bases each). The CDR3 length is 19 residues. Trimming removed 4 bases from V and 2 bases from J, with 27 bases in between. Germline-derived CDR1 and CDR2 are MGHRA and YSYEKL. The CDR3 reads CASSPSPGQGGLAAYEQYF. CDR3 coding DNA: TGCGCCAGCAGCCCTTCCCCGGGACAGGGGGGACTAGCGGCCTACGAGCAGTACTTC.

The V and J genes are TRBV4-2 and TRBJ1-2; the D is unclear. The CDR3 covers 14 residues. V dropped 0 bases and J dropped 8 bases, with 13 bases sitting between them. In germline, CDR1 is LGHNA, CDR2 YNFKEQ. The CDR3 nucleotides are TGTGCCAGCAGCCAAGAGCCCCAGGCGGGGGGCTACACCTTC. This encodes CASSQEPQAGGYTF.

The chain combines TRBV5-1 with TRBJ2-5; tentatively, D is TRBD2 (7 bases). The CDR3 sequence is 14 residues long. Trimming removed 0 bases at V and 2 bases at J, with 8 bases between. Germline loops: CDR1 SGHRS, CDR2 YFSETQ. CDR3 sequence: CASSLEGGQETQYF. DNA for the CDR3: TGCGCCAGCAGCTTGGAGGGGGGGCAAGAGACCCAGTACTTC.

For the CDR3, the DNA is TGTGCCAGCAGTTTACCGGGGGATGAGCAGTACTTC. Protein product: CASSLPGDEQYF. The chain recombines TRBV12-3 or TRBV12-4 with TRBJ2-7, with D tentatively TRBD2 (6 bases). The CDR3 covers 12 residues. Deletions cut 2 bases from V and 7 bases from J, with 9 bases between.

The gene calls are TRBV5-1 and TRBJ1-2; the D is unclear. The CDR3 is made up of 13 amino acids. V was trimmed by 5 bases and J by 3 bases, leaving 11 bases between them. From germline, CDR1 is SGHRS and CDR2 YFSETQ. CDR3 amino acids: CASSSRADYGYTF. The CDR3 DNA follows: TGCGCCAGCAGTAGCCGGGCAGACTATGGCTACACCTTC.

In DNA form, the CDR3 reads TGTGCCAGCAGTCGCCTTGACAGGGCAAACTATGGCTACACCTTC. Its protein product is CASSRLDRANYGYTF. The chain uses TRBV6-5 and TRBJ1-2; 7 nucleotides align to TRBD1. Trimming at V came to 5 bases and at J to 2 bases, leaving 8 bases not matched to a gene. The CDR3 has 15 amino acids. Per the germline V gene, CDR1 is MNHEY and CDR2 is SVGAGI.

The chain uses TRBV5-1 and TRBJ1-1, with a tentative D call TRBD1 (5 bases). The CDR3 extends over 15 amino acids. V was shortened by 0 bases and J by 1 base, with 10 bases between the two germline ends. Germline V gives CDR1 SGHRS, CDR2 YFSETQ. The CDR3 loop reads CASSLEPGRNTEAFF. In nucleotides, the CDR3 is TGCGCCAGCAGCTTGGAGCCGGGGCGGAACACTGAAGCTTTCTTT.

This chain connects TRBV18 to TRBJ2-5, with TRBD1 matching 7 bases. The CDR3 runs to 14 residues. The V gene end was trimmed by 6 bases and the J gene end by 5 bases; junction bases not matched to a gene: 9. CDR1 and CDR2 from the germline V gene are KGHSH and LQKENI. This CDR3 reads CASSHTGEGETQYF. For the CDR3, the DNA is TGTGCCAGCTCCCATACAGGGGAAGGCGAGACCCAGTACTTC. The whole variable domain, filled in from reference TRBV18 and TRBJ2-5, reads NAGVMQNPRHLVRRRGQEARLRCSPMKGHSHVYWYRQLPEEGLKFMVYLQKENIIDESGMPKERFSAEFPKEGPSILRIQQVVRGDSAAYFCASSHTGEGETQYFGPGTRLLVL.

This clone was recorded a few times. The V call is TRBV7-9, the J call TRBJ2-7, with 8 bases identical to TRBD1. Trimming removed 2 bases from V and 8 bases from J; junction bases left unmatched: 11. Germline CDR1 reads SEHNR; CDR2 reads FQNEAQ (reference sequence). The CDR3 runs 15 residues. CDR3 loop: CASSLSWTGRDKQYF. The CDR3 bases are TGTGCCAGCAGCTTATCGTGGACAGGGCGGGACAAGCAGTACTTC.

The rearrangement links TRBV18 to TRBJ1-4; 8 nucleotides align to TRBD1. V was pared by 3 bases and J by 0 bases, with 0 bases of the junction left unmatched. This CDR3 is 15 amino acids long. Germline V gene data show CDR1 as KGHSH and CDR2 as LQKENI. The CDR3 DNA follows: TGTGCCAGCTCACCGGGACAGGCAACTAATGAAAAACTGTTTTTT. It codes for CASSPGQATNEKLFF. The entire variable domain, with the rest obtained from reference TRBV18 and TRBJ1-4, is as follows: NAGVMQNPRHLVRRRGQEARLRCSPMKGHSHVYWYRQLPEEGLKFMVYLQKENIIDESGMPKERFSAEFPKEGPSILRIQQVVRGDSAAYFCASSPGQATNEKLFFGSGTQLSVL.

The gene calls are TRBV5-1 and TRBJ2-5, with D perhaps matching TRBD1 or TRBD2 (5 bases each). CDR3 length: 13 amino acids. CDR1 is SGHRS and CDR2 is YFSETQ in the germline V gene. V lost 0 bases to trimming and J lost 5 bases, with 8 bases between them. Here the CDR3 reads CASSLEGEETQYF. CDR3 DNA sequence: TGCGCCAGCAGCTTGGAAGGGGAGGAGACCCAGTACTTC.

The chain joins TRBV7-9 to TRBJ1-2; 9 bases agree with TRBD1. This CDR3 contains 16 residues. The germline gives CDR1 SEHNR, CDR2 FQNEAQ (reference sequence). V lost 7 bases, J lost 6 bases, and 15 bases stayed unmatched. CDR3 bases: TGTGCCAGCAATAAACAGGGGGCGTCAGCGTCAGATGGCTACACCTTC. Amino acids: CASNKQGASASDGYTF.

The J gene is TRBJ2-3, the V gene TRBV7-6, with TRBD2 matching 8 bases. CDR3 size: 15 residues. V shed 5 bases, J shed 6 bases, and the junction held 10 bases outside the gene matches. Germline values: CDR1 SGHVS, CDR2 FNYEAQ. CDR3 in amino acids: CASSPGGAFFDTQYF. Written as DNA, the CDR3 is TGTGCCAGCAGCCCCGGGGGGGCTTTTTTCGATACGCAGTATTTT. Variable domain in full (rest from reference TRBV7-6 and TRBJ2-3): GAGVSQSPRYKVTKRGQDVALRCDPISGHVSLYWYRQALGQGPEFLTYFNYEAQQDKSGLPNDRFSAERPEGSISTLTIQRTEQRDSAMYRCASSPGGAFFDTQYFGPGTRLTVL.

V and J are TRBV7-2 and TRBJ2-3; D unresolved. V shed 5 bases and J shed 0 bases, with 12 bases lying between them. CDR1 is SGHTA, CDR2 FQGNSA, per germline. The CDR3 is 15 amino acids. The CDR3 spells CASSPGQPSTDTQYF. The CDR3 DNA follows: TGTGCCAGCAGCCCCGGTCAGCCTAGCACAGATACGCAGTATTTT.

There are a few counts of this clone. The chain links TRBV5-1 to TRBJ2-1, with 9 bases lining up with TRBD1. Germline CDR1 is SGHRS and CDR2 is YFSETQ. The CDR3 has 14 amino acids. V shed 0 bases, J shed 6 bases, and the junction held 1 base outside the gene matches. The CDR3 region has the DNA TGCGCCAGCAGCTTGGAGGGACAGGGCAATGAGCAGTTCTTC. Translation: CASSLEGQGNEQFF.

The J gene is TRBJ2-3, the V gene TRBV18; maybe TRBD1 (5 bases). Trimming took off 2 bases at V and 6 bases at J, with 15 bases between the two ends. CDR3 length: 15 residues. Germline V lookup: CDR1 KGHSH, CDR2 LQKENI. The CDR3 spells CASSPGGQGADTQYF. The CDR3 nucleotides are TGTGCCAGCTCACCAGGTGGGCAGGGCGCGGATACGCAGTATTTT.

This clone occurred once. J is TRBJ2-3 and V is TRBV4-1, with 9 bases matching TRBD1. CDR1 and CDR2 (germline): MGHRA, YSYEKL. The CDR3 contains 15 residues. Germline trimming cut 9 bases from V and 2 bases from J; bases unmatched to any gene: 9. The CDR3 here is CASGPGTGNTDTQYF. The CDR3 nucleotides are TGCGCCAGTGGTCCCGGGACAGGGAACACAGATACGCAGTATTTT.

The chain joins TRBV27 to TRBJ1-6; TRBD1 is a possible D gene (5 bases). Germline V gene sequence: CDR1 MNHEY, CDR2 SMNVEV (reference sequence). The CDR3 length is 14 residues. Trimming stripped 7 bases from V and 4 bases from J, with 11 bases between. In nucleotides, the CDR3 is TGTGCCAGCACCTTCCAGGGTTATAATTCACCCCTCCACTTT. Its translation is CASTFQGYNSPLHF.

The chain carries TRBV25-1 and TRBJ2-7, with D tentatively TRBD1 (6 bases). Germline CDR1 is MGHDK and CDR2 is SYGVNS. The germline V and J ends were trimmed by 2 bases and 10 bases, with 9 bases remaining between them. The length of the CDR3 is 11 residues. For the CDR3, the DNA is TGTGCCAGCAGTGAAGGGACATCCCAGTACTTC. Amino acids: CASSEGTSQYF.

The chain employs TRBV13 and TRBJ2-3; D not certain. Trimming stripped 4 bases from V and 0 bases from J, with 11 bases between. Germline V gene data show CDR1 as PRHDT and CDR2 as FYEKMQ (reference sequence). The CDR3 contains 15 residues. The CDR3 DNA sequence: TGTGCCAGCAGCTCCTACTTCTCTAGCACAGATACGCAGTATTTT. It translates to CASSSYFSSTDTQYF.

The rearrangement joins TRBV29-1 to TRBJ2-5; D gene unclear. Germline V gene data show CDR1 as SQVTM and CDR2 as ANQGSEA. V was pared by 4 bases and J by 4 bases, with 10 bases between. The CDR3 contains 12 residues. In DNA, the CDR3 is TGCAGCGTTGCCTGGTTGGGAGAGACCCAGTACTTC. This encodes CSVAWLGETQYF.

This chain joins TRBV4-1 and TRBJ1-1; D unclear. The CDR3 has 14 residues. Germline V gene lookup returns CDR1 MGHRA and CDR2 YSYEKL. The V gene lost 4 bases and the J gene lost 4 bases, with 13 bases spanning the gap. CDR3 residues: CASSLSWSSTEAFF. The CDR3 DNA reads as TGCGCCAGCAGCCTTTCTTGGAGCTCCACTGAAGCTTTCTTT.

This sequence joins TRBV9 and TRBJ2-7; maybe TRBD2 (5 bases). CDR1 SGDLS and CDR2 YYNGEE come from the germline V gene. CDR3 length: 14 amino acids. The germline V and J ends were trimmed by 0 bases and 5 bases, with 12 bases remaining between them. CDR3: CASSVEASSNEQYF. DNA of the CDR3: TGTGCCAGCAGCGTAGAGGCTAGCAGTAACGAGCAGTACTTC.

This clone was detected once. CDR3 loop: CAWSVLQGGANVLTF. The CDR3 DNA reads as TGTGCCTGGAGTGTACTCCAGGGTGGGGCCAACGTCCTGACTTTC. V is TRBV30 and J is TRBJ2-6; possible D gene TRBD1, 5 bases. The CDR3 has 15 amino acids. Germline CDR1 GTSNPN, CDR2 SVGIG (reference sequence). Trimming pared 0 bases from V and 3 bases from J, leaving 9 bases between.

This sequence joins TRBV5-1 and TRBJ1-6; D is unresolved. V lost 1 base and J lost 5, with 22 bases in between. This CDR3 contains 19 residues. CDR1 and CDR2 (germline): SGHRS, YFSETQ. In DNA, the CDR3 is TGCGCCAGCAGCTTGAAGCGGACGGATAACCCCTATAATAATTCACCCCTCCACTTT. It translates to CASSLKRTDNPYNNSPLHF.

This clone was picked up one time. This chain links TRBV12-3 or TRBV12-4 with TRBJ1-1; no clear D gene. V lost 7 bases and J lost 4, with 10 bases in between. The CDR3 contains 12 residues. CDR3 DNA: TGTGCCAGCACCCTAGAGGGCACTGAAGCTTTCTTT. Its translation: CASTLEGTEAFF.

The CDR3 is CASSLETSGGEDTQYF. The DNA of the CDR3 is TGCGCCAGCAGCTTGGAAACGAGCGGGGGGGAAGATACGCAGTATTTT. The chain is built from TRBV5-1 and TRBJ2-3, with TRBD2 identical over 10 bases. J lost 5 bases, V lost 0 bases, and 6 bases had no gene match. Per germline, CDR1 SGHRS and CDR2 YFSETQ. The CDR3 runs 16 residues. Full variable domain (rest looked up from reference TRBV5-1 and TRBJ2-3): KAGVTQTPRYLIKTRGQQVTLSCSPISGHRSVSWYQQTPGQGLQFLFEYFSETQRNKGNFPGRFSGRQFSNSRSEMNVSTLELGDSALYLCASSLETSGGEDTQYFGPGTRLTVL.

V usage is TRBV3-1 (or the pseudogene TRBV3-2) and J usage is TRBJ2-1; 13 positions agree with TRBD2. The CDR3 totals 16 residues. Germline V gene sequence: CDR1 LGHDT, CDR2 YNNKEL (reference sequence). The junction had 5 bases not matched to a gene; V was cut back by 0 bases and J by 9 bases. This CDR3 reads CASSQEGLAGVGEQFF. The CDR3 nucleotides are TGTGCCAGCAGCCAAGAAGGACTAGCGGGAGTCGGTGAGCAGTTCTTC.

The chain combines TRBV27 with TRBJ1-1, with D uncertain. CDR1 is MNHEY and CDR2 is SMNVEV in the germline V gene (reference sequence). The CDR3 spans 14 residues. Trimming removed 7 bases at V and 0 bases at J, with 12 bases between. CDR3 protein: CASMKGGVNTEAFF. CDR3 DNA sequence: TGTGCCAGCATGAAGGGCGGGGTGAACACTGAAGCTTTCTTT.